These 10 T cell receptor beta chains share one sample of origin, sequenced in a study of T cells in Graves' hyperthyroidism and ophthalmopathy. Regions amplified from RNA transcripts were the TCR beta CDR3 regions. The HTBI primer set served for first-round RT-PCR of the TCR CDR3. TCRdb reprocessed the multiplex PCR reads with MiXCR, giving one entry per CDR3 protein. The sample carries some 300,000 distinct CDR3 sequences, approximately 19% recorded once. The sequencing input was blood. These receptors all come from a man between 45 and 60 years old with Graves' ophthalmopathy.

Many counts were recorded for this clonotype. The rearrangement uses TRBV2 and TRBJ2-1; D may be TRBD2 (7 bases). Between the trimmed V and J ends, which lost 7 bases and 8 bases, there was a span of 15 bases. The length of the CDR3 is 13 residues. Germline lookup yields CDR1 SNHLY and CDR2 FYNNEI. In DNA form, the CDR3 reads TGTGCCAGCAACGCCCCGGGGGGCCATGAGCAGTTCTTC. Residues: CASNAPGGHEQFF.

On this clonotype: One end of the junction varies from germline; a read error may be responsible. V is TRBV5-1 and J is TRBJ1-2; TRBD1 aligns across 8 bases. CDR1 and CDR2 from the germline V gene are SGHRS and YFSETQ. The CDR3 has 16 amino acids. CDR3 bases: TGCGCCAGCGGCTTGGCCGTCAGCAGGGGGCTCTATGGCTACACCTTC. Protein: CASGLAVSRGLYGYTF.

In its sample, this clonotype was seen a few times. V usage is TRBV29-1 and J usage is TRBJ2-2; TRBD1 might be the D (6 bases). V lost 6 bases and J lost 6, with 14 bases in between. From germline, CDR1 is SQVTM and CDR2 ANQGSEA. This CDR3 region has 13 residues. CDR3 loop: CSVGGGVAGELFF. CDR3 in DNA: TGCAGCGTAGGTGGGGGCGTCGCCGGGGAGCTGTTTTTT.

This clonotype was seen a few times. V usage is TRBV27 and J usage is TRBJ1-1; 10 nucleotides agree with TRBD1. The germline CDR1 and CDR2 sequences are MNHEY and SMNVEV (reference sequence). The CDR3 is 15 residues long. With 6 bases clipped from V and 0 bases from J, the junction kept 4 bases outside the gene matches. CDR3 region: CASRATGGLNTEAFF. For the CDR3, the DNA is TGTGCCAGCAGAGCGACAGGGGGCCTGAACACTGAAGCTTTCTTT.

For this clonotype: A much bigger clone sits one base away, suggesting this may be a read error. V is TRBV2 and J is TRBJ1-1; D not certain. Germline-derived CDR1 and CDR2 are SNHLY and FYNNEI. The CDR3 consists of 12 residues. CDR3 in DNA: TGTGCCAGCATCGGCAGATTCACTGAAGCTCTCTTT. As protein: CASIGRFTEALF.

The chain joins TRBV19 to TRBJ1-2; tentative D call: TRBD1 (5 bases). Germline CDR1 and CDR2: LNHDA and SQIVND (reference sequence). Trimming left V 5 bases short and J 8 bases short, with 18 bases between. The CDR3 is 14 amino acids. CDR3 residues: CASSQGSKGRGYTF. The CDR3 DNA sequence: TGTGCCAGTAGTCAGGGCTCAAAGGGACGCGGCTACACCTTC.

The CDR3 nucleotides read TGTGCCAGCAGCATAGGGGGCAATGGCTACACCTTC. Protein product: CASSIGGNGYTF. The chain is built from TRBV6-1 and TRBJ1-2; TRBD1 matches at 7 bases. Looked up from germline, CDR1 is MNHNS and CDR2 is SASEGT. J gave up 6 bases and V 6 bases, and 4 bases lay outside the gene matches. There are 12 residues in the CDR3.

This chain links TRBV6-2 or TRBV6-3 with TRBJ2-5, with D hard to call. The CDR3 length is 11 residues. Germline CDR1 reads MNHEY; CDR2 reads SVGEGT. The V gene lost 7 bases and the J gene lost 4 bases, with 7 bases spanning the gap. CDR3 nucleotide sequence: TGTGCCAGCACCTTGGTAGAGACCCAGTACTTC. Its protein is CASTLVETQYF.

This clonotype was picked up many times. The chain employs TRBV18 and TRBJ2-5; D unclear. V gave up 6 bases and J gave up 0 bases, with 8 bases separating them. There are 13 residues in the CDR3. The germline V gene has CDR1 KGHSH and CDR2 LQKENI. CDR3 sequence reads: CASSPQYQETQYF. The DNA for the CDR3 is TGTGCCAGCTCCCCTCAGTACCAAGAGACCCAGTACTTC. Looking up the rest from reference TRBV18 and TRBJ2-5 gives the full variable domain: NAGVMQNPRHLVRRRGQEARLRCSPMKGHSHVYWYRQLPEEGLKFMVYLQKENIIDESGMPKERFSAEFPKEGPSILRIQQVVRGDSAAYFCASSPQYQETQYFGPGTRLLVL.

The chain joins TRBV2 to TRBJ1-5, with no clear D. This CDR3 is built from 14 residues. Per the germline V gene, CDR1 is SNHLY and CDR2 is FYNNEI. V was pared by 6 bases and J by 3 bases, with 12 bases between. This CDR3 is CASRERATNQPQHF. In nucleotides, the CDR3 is TGTGCCAGCAGGGAAAGAGCAACCAATCAGCCCCAGCATTTT.